Detailed here is one TCR beta chain. Preparation of TRB cDNA libraries relied on 5' RACE carrying UMI labels. TCRdb reanalyzed the 5' RACE reads, giving one entry per CDR3 protein sequence and no DNA. Reported are some 61,000 distinct CDR3 sequences; the ten largest clones contain roughly 4.2%. These data belong to a study of CXCR3-negative and CXCR3-positive naive CD8 T cells. CDR3 length: 13 amino acids. Germline V gives CDR1 SQVTM, CDR2 ANQGSEA. The source is a human donor in good health. Some clones in this sample may be carry-over from other donors' samples. The chain combines TRBV29-1 with TRBJ1-2. Sequencing was done on a sample of naive CXCR3- CD8+ T cells from blood. Subset specified: CD45RO-CCR7+CD27+CD95- naive CD8+ T cells lacking CXCR3 (TNR3-). CDR3 in amino acids: CSVEDTSSWGYTF.